A single sample gave rise to the 9 T cell receptor beta chains below, sequenced in a study of T-cell memory formation after mild COVID-19. TCRdb re-called the 5' RACE reads with MiXCR, one entry per CDR3 protein. The top ten clones hold 22% of a sample with roughly 310,000 distinct CDR3 sequences, 15% of them seen once. Sequenced sample: PBMCs or a T cell subset sorted from them (not recorded which). Receptors were obtained from a man aged 18 to 30 who had mild COVID-19 (a few samples of this study predate the infection). Cell type and time point are not known.

This clonotype was counted ten times or more. At one of its ends the junction is not consistent with the germline gene, which may arise from a read error. The genes are TRBV5-1 and TRBJ2-5, with D hard to call. Germline V gene lookup returns CDR1 SGHRS and CDR2 YFSETQ. This CDR3 spans 11 amino acids. CDR3 DNA sequence: TGTGCCAGCAGCTTCGAAGAGACCCAGTACTTC. Amino acid sequence: CASSFEETQYF.

V is TRBV2 and J is TRBJ1-5; D is perhaps TRBD1 (6 bases). Germline values: CDR1 SNHLY, CDR2 FYNNEI. With 7 bases removed from V and 2 bases from J, the gap between germline ends came to 15 bases. The CDR3 loop spans 15 amino acids. CDR3 region: CASTEGGGGNQPQHF. CDR3 sequence (DNA): TGTGCCAGCACCGAAGGGGGGGGAGGCAATCAGCCCCAGCATTTT.

This chain uses TRBV5-1 with TRBJ2-7, with D possibly being TRBD1 or TRBD2 (7 bases each). Germline lookup yields CDR1 SGHRS and CDR2 YFSETQ. Between the trimmed V and J ends, which lost 0 bases and 6 bases, there was a span of 16 bases. This CDR3 contains 15 residues. CDR3 protein: CASSLAQGGGAEQYF. In nucleotides, the CDR3 is TGCGCCAGCAGCTTGGCTCAGGGGGGAGGGGCCGAGCAGTACTTC.

This clonotype was recorded a few times. The chain couples TRBV5-6 to TRBJ1-2, with D unclear. CDR3 length equals 13 residues. CDR1 and CDR2 from the germline V gene are SGHDT and YYEEEE. V lost 4 bases and J 3 bases, leaving 10 bases between the germline ends. The CDR3 coding sequence is TGTGCCAGCAGCCCCGCGGGGTACTATGGCTACACCTTC. Residues: CASSPAGYYGYTF.

The chain is built from TRBV2 and TRBJ2-7, with 7 bases identical to TRBD2. V lost 11 bases, J lost 2 bases, and 9 bases stayed unmatched. In germline, CDR1 is SNHLY, CDR2 FYNNEI. This CDR3 has 13 amino acids. The CDR3 DNA sequence: TGTGCCGGCGCCCGGGACTATACCTACGAGCAGTACTTC. This translates into CAGARDYTYEQYF. The full variable domain, its missing parts supplied by reference TRBV2 and TRBJ2-7, is EPEVTQTPSHQVTQMGQEVILRCVPISNHLYFYWYRQILGQKVEFLVSFYNNEISEKSEIFDDQFSVERPDGSNFTLKIRSTKLEDSAMYFCAGARDYTYEQYFGPGTRLTVT.

The table lists this clonotype with a few counts. The CDR3 sequence: CASSLGLAGVRVDTQYF. DNA for the CDR3: TGCGCCAGCAGCTTGGGACTAGCGGGGGTTCGTGTAGATACGCAGTATTTT. This chain links TRBV5-1 with TRBJ2-3; TRBD2 matches at 12 bases. Losses at the gene ends were 0 bases for V and 5 bases for J; bases not matched to a gene: 7. The CDR3 spans 17 residues. The germline V gene encodes CDR1 SGHRS and CDR2 YFSETQ.

This chain links TRBV29-1 with TRBJ2-6; D might be TRBD2 (7 bases). Deletions cut 7 bases from V and 0 bases from J, with 13 bases between. The CDR3 contains 15 residues. Germline CDR1 and CDR2: SQVTM and ANQGSEA. The CDR3 sequence: CSALGGGSGANVLTF. CDR3 sequence (DNA): TGCAGCGCACTAGGGGGGGGCTCTGGGGCCAACGTCCTGACTTTC.

The table lists this clonotype with many counts. V is TRBV5-1 and J is TRBJ2-7; weak D call: TRBD2 (5 bases). The CDR3 runs to 13 residues. The V and J ends lost 0 bases and 4 bases respectively, with 8 bases between them. CDR1 SGHRS and CDR2 YFSETQ come from the germline V gene. This CDR3 is CASSLAPGYEQYV. CDR3 DNA sequence: TGCGCCAGCAGCTTGGCACCGGGATACGAGCAGTACGTC.

In its sample, this clonotype was seen a few times. The rearrangement joins TRBV7-2 to TRBJ2-3, with 13 bases identical to TRBD2. The CDR3 has 16 amino acids. Germline loops: CDR1 SGHTA, CDR2 FQGNSA. Trimming cost V 5 bases and J 2 bases; bases outside gene matches: 4. Written as DNA, the CDR3 is TGTGCCAGCAGCCGAGGGACTAGCGGGGACACAGATACGCAGTATTTT. This gives the protein CASSRGTSGDTDTQYF.